The 4 T cell receptor beta chains given below trace back to one sample, sequenced in a study of naive and memory T cell subsets. Both TRBC1 and TRBC2 were covered by a beta constant-region primer of two equimolar oligonucleotides. TCRdb re-derived calls from the UMI-ligation and nested PCR reads in MiXCR, one entry per CDR3 protein. The sample lists 89,000 or so distinct CDR3 sequences; under 15% were seen once. Input material: central memory CD4+ T cells from blood. These receptors came from a human donor in good health.

The CDR3 DNA reads as TGTGCCAGCAGTTTAGCGGGGTTCACTGAAGCTTTCTTT. This sequence encodes CASSLAGFTEAFF. The rearrangement links TRBV12-3 or TRBV12-4 to TRBJ1-1, with D uncertain. The CDR3 is 13 residues long. V lost 0 bases and J lost 4, with 6 bases in between.

This clonotype was observed many times. The chain employs TRBV10-3 and TRBJ2-2; 7 bases are a match to TRBD1. The J segment lost 0 bases and the V segment lost 3 bases, leaving 10 bases of the junction unmatched. Germline V gene lookup returns CDR1 ENHRY and CDR2 SYGVKD. The length of the CDR3 is 18 residues. The CDR3 nucleotides read TGTGCCATCAGTGACTCCGAGGGGGCTAATACGAACACCGGGGAGCTGTTTTTT. Translation: CAISDSEGANTNTGELFF.

This clonotype was counted ten times or more. The chain employs TRBV27 and TRBJ2-6; the D gene is possibly TRBD2 (6 bases). Germline V gives CDR1 MNHEY, CDR2 SMNVEV (reference sequence). The V gene lost 2 bases and the J gene lost 2 bases, with 13 bases spanning the gap. The CDR3 covers 17 residues. The CDR3 DNA follows: TGTGCCAGCAGTTTAGGACTAACAAGGGCTGGGGCCAACGTCCTGACTTTC. Protein: CASSLGLTRAGANVLTF.

The rearrangement links TRBV6-5 to TRBJ1-2, with a possible D match to TRBD1 (5 bases). V dropped 6 bases and J dropped 10 bases, with 18 bases sitting between them. The CDR3 totals 13 residues. CDR1 and CDR2 from the germline V gene are MNHEY and SVGAGI. The CDR3 here is CASSLGRFVAYTF. As DNA, the CDR3 is TGTGCCAGCAGCCTGGGACGGTTCGTGGCCTACACCTTC.